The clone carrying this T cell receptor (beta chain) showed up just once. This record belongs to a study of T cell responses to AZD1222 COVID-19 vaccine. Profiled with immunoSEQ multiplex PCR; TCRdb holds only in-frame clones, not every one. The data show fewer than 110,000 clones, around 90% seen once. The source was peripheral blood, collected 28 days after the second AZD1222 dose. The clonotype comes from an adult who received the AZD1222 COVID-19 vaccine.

The CDR3 region is CAWSMTGDTGELFF. CDR3 nucleotides: TGTGCCTGGAGTATGACAGGGGACACCGGGGAGCTGTTTTTT. V gene TRBV30 combines with J gene TRBJ2-2; TRBD1 agrees at 8 bases. Unmatched junction bases numbered 2, after V lost 2 bases and J lost 3 bases. The germline CDR1 and CDR2 sequences are GTSNPN and SVGIG (reference sequence). This CDR3 spans 14 amino acids.